This TCR beta chain came from a study of beta chain features in type 1 diabetes. Study-wide findings and caveats: The naive, central memory and Treg TCRB repertoires of patients appeared to be more similar to one another than those of healthy donors. Patients with type 1 diabetes showed fewer VDJ junction insertions and more deletions. A moderate, significant TCRB CDR3 shortening appeared in type 1 diabetes across four CD4+ subsets.

The CDR3 length is 15 residues. With 5 bases removed from V and 6 bases from J, the gap between germline ends came to 17 bases. Germline CDR1 MDHEN, CDR2 SYDVKM. Points on this clone: The antigen is unknown.

The authors reverse transcribed all of the isolated RNA, so sequencing captured expressed TCRB transcripts. The assay was immunoSEQ multiplex PCR, and TCRdb's table has in-frame clones only and misses some. The profile shows roughly 350,000 clones, approximately 9.9% of them singletons. The TCR sequence derives from a woman between 25 and 40 years old in good health. Sequencing was done on a sample of naive CD4+ T cells from blood. The chain combines TRBV28 with TRBJ2-1; D uncertain. CDR3 sequence: CASSLTPPGPNEQFF. Here the CDR3 DNA reads TGTGCCAGCAGTCTCACCCCCCCTGGGCCCAATGAGCAGTTCTTC.